One and the same sample provided the 27 T cell receptor beta chains below, sequenced in a study of naive and memory T cell subsets. TCR cDNA received a 3' ligated oligonucleotide that carried a UMI. Amplification of ligated cDNA took four PCR rounds with SP2 and nested alpha and beta constant primers. TCRdb analysed the 5' RACE reads with MiXCR anew, one entry per CDR3 protein. The sample yields more than 50,000 distinct CDR3 sequences, roughly 8.1% seen once. Receptor source: a female donor in good health.

Many counts were recorded for this clonotype. The V gene is TRBV30, the J gene TRBJ1-1, with D perhaps TRBD1 (5 bases). V was shortened by 2 bases and J by 2 bases, with 9 bases between the two germline ends. CDR1 GTSNPN and CDR2 SVGIG come from the germline V gene (reference sequence). The CDR3 runs to 13 residues. CDR3 sequence (DNA): TGTGCCTGGAGTCGGGACTCCAACACTGAAGCTTTCTTT. The encoded protein is CAWSRDSNTEAFF. Full variable domain (remainder filled in from reference TRBV30 and TRBJ1-1): SQTIHQWPATLVQPVGSPLSLECTVEGTSNPNLYWYRQAAGRGLQLLFYSVGIGQISSEVPQNLSASRPQDRQFILSSKKLLLSDSGFYLCAWSRDSNTEAFFGQGTRLTVV.

V usage is TRBV5-1 and J usage is TRBJ2-7, with TRBD1 identical over 7 bases. The CDR3 extends over 15 amino acids. The V gene's germline CDR1 is SGHRS and CDR2 YFSETQ. Losses at the gene ends were 4 bases for V and 4 bases for J; bases not matched to a gene: 11. Written as DNA, the CDR3 is TGCGCCAGCAGCCCCCGGACAGGTTTGAATTACGAGCAGTACTTC. Translation gives CASSPRTGLNYEQYF. Using reference TRBV5-1 and TRBJ2-7 for the parts outside the CDR3, the full variable domain is KAGVTQTPRYLIKTRGQQVTLSCSPISGHRSVSWYQQTPGQGLQFLFEYFSETQRNKGNFPGRFSGRQFSNSRSEMNVSTLELGDSALYLCASSPRTGLNYEQYFGPGTRLTVT.

The chain carries TRBV7-9 and TRBJ2-6, with D hard to call. Trimming took off 3 bases at V and 0 bases at J, with 3 bases between the two ends. CDR3 length: 14 amino acids. In germline, CDR1 is SEHNR, CDR2 FQNEAQ (reference sequence). DNA for the CDR3: TGTGCCAGCAGCTTTCTCTCTGGGGCCAACGTCCTGACTTTC. This gives the protein CASSFLSGANVLTF.

This clonotype has ten or more counts. The chain couples TRBV20-1 to TRBJ1-1; no clear D. V lost 6 bases and J 7 bases, leaving 18 bases between the germline ends. Germline V gene sequence: CDR1 DFQATT, CDR2 SNEGSKA (reference sequence). This CDR3 is built from 13 residues. The CDR3 DNA is TGCAGTGCCGCCCAGACTGGAGACCTTGAAGCTTTCTTT. Protein product: CSAAQTGDLEAFF.

V gene TRBV20-1 combines with J gene TRBJ2-1; 8 bases are shared with TRBD2. After removal of 3 bases from V and 6 bases from J, the junction contained 10 bases not matched to a gene. CDR1 is DFQATT and CDR2 is SNEGSKA in the germline V gene (reference sequence). The CDR3 extends over 15 amino acids. The CDR3 loop is CSARALAGSSNEQFF. Written as DNA, the CDR3 is TGCAGTGCTAGGGCTTTAGCGGGAAGTAGCAATGAGCAGTTCTTC.

The chain has TRBV6-5 and TRBJ2-3, with D possibly TRBD2 on 6 matching bases. This CDR3 has 15 amino acids. CDR1 is MNHEY, CDR2 SVGAGI, per germline. Trimming left V 5 bases short and J 2 bases short, with 14 bases between. CDR3 region: CASSRTGEPTDTQYF. The CDR3 bases are TGTGCCAGCAGTCGAACGGGGGAACCCACAGATACGCAGTATTTT.

This chain uses TRBV2 with TRBJ1-5, with D unclear. CDR1 is SNHLY, CDR2 FYNNEI, per germline. The V end was cut by 2 bases, the J end by 4 bases, with 12 bases between. The CDR3 spans 15 residues. The CDR3: CASSELGLGNQPQHF. CDR3 DNA: TGTGCCAGCAGTGAATTAGGGCTGGGGAATCAGCCCCAGCATTTT.

This clonotype was recorded at least ten times. The chain employs TRBV12-3 or TRBV12-4 and TRBJ1-2; D gene ambiguous. Trimming took 6 bases from V and 6 from J, leaving 17 bases between them. The CDR3 runs 14 residues. CDR3 protein: CASSPHRLVNGYTF. The CDR3 coding sequence is TGTGCCAGCAGCCCCCACCGGCTGGTTAATGGCTACACCTTC.

The chain joins TRBV14 to TRBJ1-2, with D perhaps TRBD1 (6 bases). V gave up 2 bases and J gave up 3 bases, with 7 bases separating them. CDR1 SGHDN and CDR2 FVKESK come from the germline V gene. The CDR3 covers 13 residues. The CDR3 coding sequence is TGTGCCAGCAGCCAACGACAGGACTATGGCTACACCTTC. Protein: CASSQRQDYGYTF. Combining the CDR3 with reference TRBV14 and TRBJ1-2 gives the whole variable domain EAGVTQFPSHSVIEKGQTVTLRCDPISGHDNLYWYRRVMGKEIKFLLHFVKESKQDESGMPNNRFLAERTGGTYSTLKVQPAELEDSGVYFCASSQRQDYGYTFGSGTRLTVV.

This clonotype was seen at least ten times. The chain employs TRBV7-6 and TRBJ2-1; 8 bases map to TRBD2. The germline V gene encodes CDR1 SGHVS and CDR2 FNYEAQ. V dropped 1 base and J dropped 13; count of bases not matched to a gene: 6. The CDR3 covers 13 residues. CDR3 amino acids: CASSLGWAGGQFF. The CDR3 DNA follows: TGTGCCAGCAGCTTAGGATGGGCGGGGGGACAGTTCTTC.

This clonotype was picked up a small number of times. The chain recombines TRBV12-3 or TRBV12-4 with TRBJ1-1; a weak D match, TRBD1 (6 bases). Trimming took off 4 bases at V and 4 bases at J, with 13 bases between the two ends. This CDR3 has 14 amino acids. CDR3 region: CASSSQGWGTEAFF. The DNA of the CDR3 is TGTGCCAGCAGTTCACAGGGATGGGGCACTGAAGCTTTCTTT.

Only a few counts were recorded for this clonotype. The rearrangement joins TRBV7-9 to TRBJ2-7, with D tentatively TRBD1 (6 bases). Germline V lookup: CDR1 SEHNR, CDR2 FQNEAQ (reference sequence). V was pared by 4 bases and J by 3 bases, with 10 bases between. The CDR3 covers 13 residues. CDR3 DNA: TGTGCCAGCAGCTCCCGACAGGTCTACGAGCAGTACTTC. Amino acid sequence: CASSSRQVYEQYF. The variable domain in full, completed from reference TRBV7-9 and TRBJ2-7, reads DTGVSQNPRHKITKRGQNVTFRCDPISEHNRLYWYRQTLGQGPEFLTYFQNEAQLEKSRLLSDRFSAERPKGSFSTLEIQRTEQGDSAMYLCASSSRQVYEQYFGPGTRLTVT.

This clonotype was picked up a small number of times. The J gene is TRBJ2-5, the V gene TRBV7-2; a possible D gene is TRBD1 (5 bases). Trimming took off 6 bases at V and 5 bases at J, with 16 bases between the two ends. The germline V gene encodes CDR1 SGHTA and CDR2 FQGNSA. The CDR3 totals 14 residues. The CDR3 is CASRSTRVKETQYF. In DNA form, the CDR3 reads TGTGCCAGCAGGTCAACCAGGGTTAAGGAGACCCAGTACTTC.

This clonotype was seen more than once but under ten times. V usage is TRBV6-1 and J usage is TRBJ2-7, with TRBD2 as a possible D gene (5 bases). Germline CDR1 MNHNS, CDR2 SASEGT. This CDR3 comprises 16 residues. V was trimmed by 0 bases and J by 1 base, leaving 13 bases between them. CDR3 nucleotide sequence: TGTGCCAGCAGTGAAGCGCGGGCAGGATTTTCCTACGAGCAGTACTTC. Its protein product is CASSEARAGFSYEQYF.

A few counts support this clonotype. The rearrangement uses TRBV12-3 or TRBV12-4 and TRBJ2-5; D ambiguous. This CDR3 spans 14 amino acids. Trimming removed 3 bases at V and 3 bases at J, with 11 bases between. The CDR3 DNA is TGTGCCAGCAGTTTGGGATTACTAAAAGAGACCCAGTACTTC. Translating gives CASSLGLLKETQYF.

This clonotype was seen a few times. This chain joins TRBV12-3 or TRBV12-4 and TRBJ2-6; D is unresolved. V was shortened by 1 base and J by 2 bases, with 9 bases between the two germline ends. The CDR3 runs 16 residues. The CDR3 nucleotides are TGTGCCAGCAGTTTAGACGCTACTGCTGGGGCCAACGTCCTGACTTTC. It codes for CASSLDATAGANVLTF.

This clonotype was detected ten times or more. The genes are TRBV19 and TRBJ1-1; maybe TRBD1 (5 bases). CDR1 and CDR2 from the germline V gene are LNHDA and SQIVND (reference sequence). This CDR3 comprises 16 residues. V lost 5 bases to trimming and J lost 11 bases, with 27 bases between them. CDR3 amino acids: CASSPRVATNLGTAFF. In nucleotides, the CDR3 is TGTGCCAGTAGTCCCCGCGTGGCGACTAATCTTGGGACGGCTTTCTTT.

V and J are TRBV19 and TRBJ1-2; D is undetermined. Germline V CDR1 and CDR2: LNHDA, SQIVND (reference sequence). V was trimmed by 4 bases and J by 3 bases, leaving 12 bases between them. The CDR3 totals 14 residues. The CDR3 protein is CASSKGTGDYGYTF. In DNA, the CDR3 is TGTGCCAGTAGTAAGGGTACGGGAGACTATGGCTACACCTTC. The full variable domain, rest sourced from reference TRBV19 and TRBJ1-2, is DGGITQSPKYLFRKEGQNVTLSCEQNLNHDAMYWYRQDPGQGLRLIYYSQIVNDFQKGDIAEGYSVSREKKESFPLTVTSAQKNPTAFYLCASSKGTGDYGYTFGSGTRLTVV.

The rearrangement uses TRBV6-2 or TRBV6-3 and TRBJ2-3; 12 nucleotides agree with TRBD2. CDR1 is MNHEY and CDR2 is SVGEGT in the germline V gene. V gave up 5 bases and J gave up 4 bases; unmatched junction bases: 13. The CDR3 runs 18 residues. The CDR3 region is CASSRTGLAGSVADTQYF. The DNA of the CDR3 is TGTGCCAGCAGTCGCACCGGACTAGCGGGAAGTGTGGCAGATACGCAGTATTTT.

This clonotype showed up many times. This chain connects TRBV7-2 to TRBJ2-1; D uncertain. The CDR3 has 16 amino acids. Trimming left V 2 bases short and J 0 bases short, with 11 bases between. Germline V gives CDR1 SGHTA, CDR2 FQGNSA. CDR3 coding DNA: TGTGCCAGCAGCTTAAACGGACCGGGCTCCTACAATGAGCAGTTCTTC. Translating it yields CASSLNGPGSYNEQFF.

The table lists this clonotype with a few counts. The V and J genes are TRBV9 and TRBJ1-1; 7 positions match TRBD1. Germline CDR1 and CDR2: SGDLS and YYNGEE. This CDR3 is 16 amino acids long. V was pared by 0 bases and J by 0 bases, with 5 bases of the junction left unmatched. This CDR3 reads CASSVGQGVMNTEAFF. DNA for the CDR3: TGTGCCAGCAGCGTAGGGCAGGGGGTTATGAACACTGAAGCTTTCTTT.

In its sample, this clonotype was seen a few times. V is TRBV27 and J is TRBJ1-2; D possibly corresponds to TRBD1 (5 bases). V was trimmed by 5 bases and J by 6 bases, leaving 10 bases between them. There are 12 residues in the CDR3. Germline loops: CDR1 MNHEY, CDR2 SMNVEV (reference sequence). In nucleotides, the CDR3 is TGTGCCAGCAGTAAACGGGGGGATGGCTACACCTTC. Translating gives CASSKRGDGYTF.

This clonotype was recorded at least ten times. The genes are TRBV2 and TRBJ1-2, with D possibly matching TRBD1 (5 bases). V was pared by 2 bases and J by 9 bases, with 16 bases between. Germline CDR1 and CDR2: SNHLY and FYNNEI. CDR3 length equals 14 residues. The chain's CDR3 is CASSEYKTEYSYTF. CDR3 nucleotide sequence: TGTGCCAGCAGTGAATATAAGACAGAGTATAGCTACACCTTC.

The V gene is TRBV12-3 or TRBV12-4, the J gene TRBJ1-1; 7 bases line up with TRBD1. The V gene end was trimmed by 4 bases and the J gene end by 6 bases; junction bases not matched to a gene: 11. The CDR3 runs to 15 residues. This chain's CDR3 is CASSSYRGVKAEAFF. The CDR3 DNA reads TGTGCCAGCAGTTCTTACAGGGGAGTGAAGGCTGAAGCTTTCTTT.

At least ten counts were recorded for this clonotype. The V gene is TRBV19, the J gene TRBJ2-7, with D perhaps TRBD2 (6 bases). This CDR3 is built from 13 residues. Trimming stripped 5 bases from V and 4 bases from J, with 12 bases between. Germline loops: CDR1 LNHDA, CDR2 SQIVND (reference sequence). The CDR3 loop reads CASSPGVSYEQYF. DNA for the CDR3: TGTGCCAGTAGTCCGGGAGTTTCGTACGAGCAGTACTTC. Drawing the rest from reference TRBV19 and TRBJ2-7, the complete variable domain is DGGITQSPKYLFRKEGQNVTLSCEQNLNHDAMYWYRQDPGQGLRLIYYSQIVNDFQKGDIAEGYSVSREKKESFPLTVTSAQKNPTAFYLCASSPGVSYEQYFGPGTRLTVT.

In its sample, this clonotype was seen many times. The chain links TRBV28 to TRBJ1-1; 7 bases agree with TRBD1. Trimming removed 5 bases from V and 10 bases from J; junction bases left unmatched: 16. The CDR3 totals 15 residues. CDR1 is MDHEN, CDR2 SYDVKM, per germline. CDR3 DNA: TGTGCCAGCAGTCTCGAACCGCGACAGGGAGCGGGAGCTTTCTTT. This translates into CASSLEPRQGAGAFF.

This clonotype was seen more than once but under ten times. V is TRBV2 and J is TRBJ2-6; 9 nucleotides line up with TRBD2. Losses at the gene ends were 4 bases for V and 2 bases for J; bases not matched to a gene: 6. The CDR3 contains 17 residues. Germline CDR1 is SNHLY and CDR2 is FYNNEI. In nucleotides, the CDR3 is TGTGCCAGCAGTGTTCAAATAGCGGGAGCTGGGGCCAACGTCCTGACTTTC. This codes for CASSVQIAGAGANVLTF.